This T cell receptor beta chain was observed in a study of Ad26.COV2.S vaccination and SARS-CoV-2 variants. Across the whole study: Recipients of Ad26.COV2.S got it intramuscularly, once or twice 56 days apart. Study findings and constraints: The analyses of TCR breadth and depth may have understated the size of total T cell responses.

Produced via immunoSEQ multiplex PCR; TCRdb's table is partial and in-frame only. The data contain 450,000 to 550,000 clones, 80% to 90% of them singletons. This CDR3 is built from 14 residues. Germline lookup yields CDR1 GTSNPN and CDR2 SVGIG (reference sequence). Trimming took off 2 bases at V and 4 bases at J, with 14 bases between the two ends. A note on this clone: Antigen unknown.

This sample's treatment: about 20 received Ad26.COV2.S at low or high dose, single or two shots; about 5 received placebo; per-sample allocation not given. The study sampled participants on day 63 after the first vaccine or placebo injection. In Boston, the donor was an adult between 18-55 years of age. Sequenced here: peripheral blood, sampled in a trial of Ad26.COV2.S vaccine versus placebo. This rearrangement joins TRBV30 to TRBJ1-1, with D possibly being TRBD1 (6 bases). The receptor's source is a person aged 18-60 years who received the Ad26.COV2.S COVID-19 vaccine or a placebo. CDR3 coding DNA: TGTGCCTGGAGTCGGTTAACAGGGATCACTGAAGCTTTCTTT. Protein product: CAWSRLTGITEAFF.